The TCR beta chain described here comes from a study of T-cell memory formation after mild COVID-19. Study-wide findings and caveats: CD4+ contracting clones were found mainly in CM and EM, and CD8+ ones in EMRA. Day 15 to 85 contracting clones showed balanced CD4/CD8; later expanders leaned CD4+.

Each CDR3 protein is one row after TCRdb ran MiXCR on the 5' RACE reads. Of 380,000 or so distinct CDR3 sequences listed, approximately 15% are singletons. About this clonotype itself: What it recognizes is unknown.

CDR1 is SGDLS and CDR2 is YYNGEE in the germline V gene. V was clipped by 0 bases and J by 2 bases, with 9 bases between them. The CDR3 spans 15 residues. This receptor was obtained from a man aged 18 to 29 who had mild COVID-19 (a few samples of this study predate the infection). Cell type and time point are not known. The sequenced material came from PBMCs or a T cell subset sorted from them (not recorded which). The chain is built from TRBV9 and TRBJ2-1, with D perhaps TRBD2 (6 bases). In nucleotides, the CDR3 is TGTGCCAGCAGCGTAGTGGGGGGAACCTACAATGAGCAGTTCTTC. Amino acids: CASSVVGGTYNEQFF.